The clone carrying this T cell receptor beta chain appeared a few times. The sample comes from a study of cytomegalovirus exposure and HLA in healthy donors. The V end was cut by 0 bases, the J end by 0 bases, with 15 bases between. The germline CDR1 and CDR2 sequences are ENHRY and SYGVKD. The CDR3 spans 18 residues. Vbeta (60) and Jbeta (13) primers were used in the PCR. Here immunoSEQ multiplex PCR was the method, and the copy in TCRdb shows in-frame clones only, minus some. Among about 120,000 clones listed, around 85% were seen once. Sample: PBMCs. The receptor comes from a man between 25 and 39 years old in good health and CMV-seronegative. This chain joins TRBV10-3 and TRBJ2-1; a weak D match, TRBD2 (6 bases). CDR3 residues: CAISESSAGWGSYNEQFF. The CDR3 DNA sequence: TGTGCCATCAGTGAGTCTAGTGCGGGATGGGGCTCCTACAATGAGCAGTTCTTC.